This record looks at one T cell receptor (beta chain) sequence and its context. The antigen this receptor binds is unknown. Base qualities are not at hand, and no much larger clone is one base apart. For sex, age, current smoking status and body mass index, every depressed patient had a pairwise-matched non-depressed control. European descent was reported for all participants. Controls scored 5 or less on the Quick Inventory of Depressive Symptoms-Self Report and had no mood disorder, either currently or at any point in their lifetime. Major medical conditions, Axis I/II comorbidities, regular medication or illicit drug use, and drinking over 100 g alcohol weekly were applied as exclusion criteria for all participants. Roughly 30 ml of peripheral blood was drawn into EDTA tubes from each participant. Magnetic negative selection with the BD IMag Human CD4 T Lymphocyte Enrichment Set was used to purify CD4+ T cells from thawed PBMCs. A purity of roughly 96% was typically achieved with the CD4+ enrichment method, as confirmed by flow cytometry. TCRbeta sequencing was performed on a subgroup of 4 to 6 case-control pairs selected blind to chemokine receptor expression and flow-cytometric repertoire skewing results. Every blood sample was taken in the morning at 8:00 a.m., after which PBMCs were separated out using Ficoll-Hypaque gradient centrifugation. PBMCs were cryopreserved by gradual cooling to -80°C and stored in liquid nitrogen until assayed.

This sample stems from a study of untreated major depressive disorder (dated by TCRdb to the late 2010s). General notes on the study: A cross-sectional case-control design was used to compare T cell phenotype and TCR repertoire between antidepressant-free major depressive disorder patients and individually matched non-depressed controls. The TCRbeta sequencing followed up on differences in Vbeta 5.1, Vbeta 11 and Vbeta 22 usage that flow cytometry had shown in the whole cohort. The paper as a whole reports these results and caveats: TRBV25-01 and TRBV02-01 usage followed the flow-cytometry pattern but did not reach statistical significance in the sequencing data. Because of the strict matching and exclusion criteria, the study sample was comparatively small, which limits how generalizable the findings are. The top five TRBV05-01 clones in every sequenced subject were all private clones. For the sequencing comparisons, planned one-tailed tests were run on just three Vbeta families that had been chosen in advance. Sequencing confirmed higher TRBV05-01 (Vbeta 5.1) usage among CD4+ T cells of depressed patients than controls, with p = 0.040 in a one-tailed test.

The Qiagen DNeasy Blood and Tissue Kit was used to extract total genomic DNA from the purified CD4+ T cells. Using immunoSEQ immunosequencing protocols, the TCRbeta CDR3 region, as defined by IMGT, was amplified and sequenced. Per the source publication's procedure: Preprocessing of raw sequence data for PCR and sequencing error correction was performed by the immunoSEQ service. Data were loaded into the immunoSEQ Analyzer and further analyzed with VDJtools v1.0.7. The paired Wilcoxon signed-rank test was used to test differences between patients and controls. This immuneACCESS table, as held by TCRdb, lists in-frame sequences with V and J called but not all clones. Of the missing ones, under half trace to an unresolved V gene in checked studies; the others have no known cause. The V and J calls and the clone size are those of that table, but D and trimming were determined from the DNA. The sample table lists about 21,000 clones, about nine tenths of them with a count of one. The top ten clonotypes cover approximately 0.43% of the sample.

At the junction V is shortened by 8 bases and J by 8 bases, with 7 bases in between. Sequences LNHDA (CDR1) and SQIVND (CDR2) are obtained from the germline V gene (reference sequence). Taken from cysteine to phenylalanine, the CDR3 has 11 residues. Just CDR3 DNA is preserved here, 33 bases in frame from base 1. The clonotype comes from a middle-aged woman in good health. Material: CD4+ T cells from PBMCs. In this chain, TRBV19 is recombined with TRBJ1-6; the D gene remains uncertain. The CDR3 region has the sequence CASGVDSPLHF. The sequenced DNA: TGTGCCAGTGGGGTCGATTCACCCCTCCACTTT.